These 32 T cell receptor beta chains share one sample of origin, sequenced in a study of regulatory T cells in long-lasting Graves disease (dated by TCRdb to about 2021). The intended sense of this specimen's time point label: persistent/refractory GD, antithyroid drugs over 5 years with positive TRAb. For both TCR sequencing and RNA sequencing, RNA was extracted from PBMCs in TRIzol. The library was obtained by multiplex PCR. Sequencer: Illumina HiSeq 4000. CDR3 regions were amplified by Arm-PCR with iRepertoire HTBI primers to construct TCR beta libraries. In-frame beta chains were kept once TCRdb had trimmed the public reads at Q25 with fastp and called clones with MiXCR. Each entry is one CDR3 protein sequence, shown with its most common DNA and genes. The sample table shows more than 650,000 distinct CDR3 sequences, and 25% to 35% are seen once. 40% to 55% of the sample rests with the top ten.

The material was peripheral blood mononuclear cells (PBMCs), obtained when the disease was refractory, from a patient treated with antithyroid drugs. Every receptor here comes from a female donor with Graves disease.

This clonotype was seen a few times. This chain uses TRBV6-2 or TRBV6-3 with TRBJ2-7; 10 bases map to TRBD1. V trimming: 1 base; J trimming: 8 bases; junction bases outside the gene matches: 5. The V gene's germline CDR1 is MNHEY and CDR2 SVGEGT. The CDR3 totals 14 residues. In DNA form, the CDR3 reads TGTGCCAGCAGTTACTTACCGGGACAGGGGCAGCAGTACTTC. Translating it yields CASSYLPGQGQQYF.

This clonotype was recorded only once. The chain carries TRBV19 and TRBJ1-1, with D tentatively TRBD1 (5 bases). Germline CDR1 and CDR2: LNHDA and SQIVND (reference sequence). The CDR3 is 15 amino acids. V was pared by 6 bases and J by 0 bases, with 14 bases between. CDR3 nucleotides: TGTGCCAGTAGGACCGACAGTATCATGAACACTGAAGCTTTCTTT. This sequence encodes CASRTDSIMNTEAFF. The variable domain in full, completed from reference TRBV19 and TRBJ1-1, reads DGGITQSPKYLFRKEGQNVTLSCEQNLNHDAMYWYRQDPGQGLRLIYYSQIVNDFQKGDIAEGYSVSREKKESFPLTVTSAQKNPTAFYLCASRTDSIMNTEAFFGQGTRLTVV.

The V call is TRBV5-1, the J call TRBJ1-3; the D gene is possibly TRBD1 (6 bases). The CDR3 extends over 18 amino acids. V lost 4 bases and J 0 bases, leaving 20 bases between the germline ends. Germline V CDR1 and CDR2: SGHRS, YFSETQ. The CDR3 sequence is CASSQGPDSLDSGNTIYF. The CDR3 DNA reads TGCGCCAGCAGCCAAGGCCCGGACAGTTTGGACTCTGGAAACACCATATATTTT.

This clonotype occurred a few times. This sequence joins TRBV18 and TRBJ1-1, with 7 bases fitting TRBD1. Germline V gene data show CDR1 as KGHSH and CDR2 as LQKENI. This CDR3 is built from 15 residues. With 4 bases clipped from V and 4 bases from J, the junction kept 9 bases outside the gene matches. CDR3: CASSQLQGLSTEAFF. DNA for the CDR3: TGTGCCAGCTCACAACTACAGGGGTTGAGCACTGAAGCTTTCTTT.

This clonotype appeared many times. The chain employs TRBV2 and TRBJ2-7; perhaps TRBD2 as D (5 bases). Germline V CDR1 and CDR2: SNHLY, FYNNEI. The V end lost 7 bases, the J end lost 6 bases, and 10 bases lay between the germline ends. This CDR3 is 11 amino acids long. This CDR3 reads CASILVVEQYF. The CDR3 DNA is TGTGCCAGCATACTAGTCGTCGAGCAGTACTTC.

The chain links TRBV18 to TRBJ1-1, with D unresolved. This CDR3 region has 12 residues. The V gene lost 1 base and the J gene lost 6 bases, with 6 bases spanning the gap. Looked up from germline, CDR1 is KGHSH and CDR2 is LQKENI. This CDR3 reads CASSPRLAEAFF. The CDR3 DNA reads as TGTGCCAGCTCACCACGGTTGGCTGAAGCTTTCTTT.

This clonotype was seen only once. This may be a read error, as it is one base from a much larger clone. CDR3 region: CASSFSANEQYF. CDR3 DNA sequence: TGTGCCAGCAGTTTTTCAGCGAACGAGCAGTACTTC. The chain joins TRBV28 to TRBJ2-7; D unresolved. Germline V gives CDR1 MDHEN, CDR2 SYDVKM. The CDR3 contains 12 residues. V lost 3 bases to trimming and J lost 5 bases, with 8 bases between them.

V gene TRBV25-1 combines with J gene TRBJ1-2; 7 bases align to TRBD1. With 4 bases clipped from V and 8 bases from J, the junction kept 7 bases outside the gene matches. CDR1 and CDR2 from the germline V gene are MGHDK and SYGVNS. The CDR3 runs 13 residues. The CDR3 sequence is CASSGYRGGGYTF. CDR3 bases: TGTGCCAGCAGTGGCTACAGGGGAGGCGGCTACACCTTC.

The gene calls are TRBV12-3 or TRBV12-4 and TRBJ2-7; D remains unclear. With 5 bases removed from V and 0 bases from J, the gap between germline ends came to 17 bases. This CDR3 is built from 16 residues. CDR3 sequence reads: CASSVGPYMPSYEQYF. CDR3 nucleotides: TGTGCCAGCAGTGTCGGGCCATATATGCCCTCCTACGAGCAGTACTTC.

This clonotype was observed many times. The V and J genes are TRBV2 and TRBJ1-3; 9 nucleotides line up with TRBD1. Germline lookup yields CDR1 SNHLY and CDR2 FYNNEI. The junction had 2 bases not matched to a gene; V was cut back by 8 bases and J by 3 bases. This CDR3 region has 13 residues. CDR3 protein: CASWDRDGNTIYF. The CDR3 bases are TGTGCCAGCTGGGACAGGGATGGAAACACCATATATTTT.

The V and J genes are TRBV13 and TRBJ1-1; 7 positions match TRBD1. The CDR3 length is 19 residues. The germline gives CDR1 PRHDT, CDR2 FYEKMQ (reference sequence). The J segment lost 1 base and the V segment lost 5 bases, leaving 19 bases of the junction unmatched. CDR3 loop: CASSPTQHLTGVGNTEAFF. CDR3 bases: TGTGCCAGCAGCCCAACACAGCACCTTACAGGGGTAGGGAACACTGAAGCTTTCTTT.

The chain combines TRBV12-3 or TRBV12-4 with TRBJ1-1; TRBD1 might be the D (5 bases). Trimming removed 8 bases from V and 8 bases from J, with 9 bases in between. This CDR3 spans 10 amino acids. The CDR3 loop is CASRGPEAFF. The CDR3 DNA reads TGTGCCAGCCGGGGCCCCGAAGCTTTCTTT.

This clonotype showed up many times. J is TRBJ1-4 and V is TRBV18; unclear D gene. In germline, CDR1 is KGHSH, CDR2 LQKENI. This CDR3 contains 13 residues. V was trimmed by 6 bases and J by 5 bases, leaving 10 bases between them. This CDR3 is CASSPEQNEKLFF. The CDR3 nucleotides read TGTGCCAGCTCCCCAGAACAAAATGAAAAACTGTTTTTT. The full variable domain, in which reference TRBV18 and TRBJ1-4 provide the parts outside the CDR3, is NAGVMQNPRHLVRRRGQEARLRCSPMKGHSHVYWYRQLPEEGLKFMVYLQKENIIDESGMPKERFSAEFPKEGPSILRIQQVVRGDSAAYFCASSPEQNEKLFFGSGTQLSVL.

There are many counts of this clonotype. This rearrangement joins TRBV28 to TRBJ1-4; D is undetermined. This CDR3 comprises 11 residues. The germline V gene encodes CDR1 MDHEN and CDR2 SYDVKM. V lost 2 bases to trimming and J lost 10 bases, with 5 bases between them. This CDR3 is CASSLKGKLFF. The CDR3 DNA sequence: TGTGCCAGCAGTTTAAAGGGAAAACTGTTTTTT.

There are a few counts of this clonotype. This rearrangement joins TRBV6-1 to TRBJ1-2; 9 bases are a match to TRBD1. Germline CDR1 is MNHNS and CDR2 is SASEGT. This CDR3 region has 18 residues. V lost 6 bases, J lost 0 bases, and 14 bases stayed unmatched. In DNA, the CDR3 is TGTGCCAGCAGACCTAGGGGGACAGGGCCCCTTACTAACTATGGCTACACCTTC. Translating gives CASRPRGTGPLTNYGYTF.

A note on this clonotype: A much larger clone sits a single nucleotide away, making a read error possible. The rearrangement joins TRBV11-2 to TRBJ2-4; unclear D gene. V was clipped by 5 bases and J by 15 bases, with 26 bases between them. This CDR3 has 15 residues. Germline CDR1 reads SGHAT; CDR2 reads FQNNGV. Written as DNA, the CDR3 is TGTGCCAGCAGCCCCCTCGGTAGGAGTCATGAGACCCGGTACTTC. Translated: CASSPLGRSHETRYF.

This clonotype came up many times. The genes are TRBV6-1 and TRBJ2-5, with D perhaps TRBD1 or TRBD2 (5 bases each). The CDR3 consists of 15 residues. Germline CDR1 reads MNHNS; CDR2 reads SASEGT. V lost 2 bases to trimming and J lost 5 bases, with 15 bases between them. CDR3: CASSEFRGPTETQYF. CDR3 in DNA: TGTGCCAGCAGTGAATTTAGGGGACCCACGGAGACCCAGTACTTC.

This clonotype was observed a few times. CDR3 residues: CASSIRTVANYGYTF. CDR3 DNA: TGTGCCAGTAGTATTCGGACAGTAGCTAACTATGGCTACACCTTC. The chain couples TRBV19 to TRBJ1-2; D may be TRBD1 (6 bases). Looked up from germline, CDR1 is LNHDA and CDR2 is SQIVND (reference sequence). Trimming pared 3 bases from V and 0 bases from J, leaving 11 bases between. This CDR3 is 15 amino acids long.

This clonotype has just a few counts. V usage is TRBV9 and J usage is TRBJ1-5; no reliable D call. The CDR3 totals 15 residues. Germline V gives CDR1 SGDLS, CDR2 YYNGEE. Trimming removed 0 bases at V and 3 bases at J, with 10 bases between. CDR3 coding DNA: TGTGCCAGCAGCGTAGAGGGCAGAAACAATCAGCCCCAGCATTTT. This encodes CASSVEGRNNQPQHF.

The V and J genes are TRBV10-3 and TRBJ2-7; 11 bases are a match to TRBD2. Unmatched junction bases numbered 7, after V lost 6 bases and J lost 6 bases. Germline-derived CDR1 and CDR2 are ENHRY and SYGVKD. The CDR3 runs 14 residues. The CDR3 loop is CAISGLAGGSEQYF. DNA of the CDR3: TGTGCCATCAGCGGCCTAGCGGGGGGCTCCGAGCAGTACTTC.

This clonotype came up a few times. V and J are TRBV6-1 and TRBJ1-2; the D gene is possibly TRBD1 (6 bases). The germline gives CDR1 MNHNS, CDR2 SASEGT. Trimming removed 7 bases from V and 3 bases from J, with 12 bases in between. CDR3 length equals 13 residues. CDR3 protein: CASKQGNYYGYTF. In nucleotides, the CDR3 is TGTGCCAGCAAGCAGGGGAATTACTATGGCTACACCTTC.

This chain joins TRBV5-1 and TRBJ2-7; the D gene is possibly TRBD2 (6 bases). The CDR3 extends over 17 amino acids. Trimming removed 4 bases from V and 0 bases from J, with 20 bases in between. Germline V CDR1 and CDR2: SGHRS, YFSETQ. The CDR3 sequence: CASSVGIGLASSYEQYF. The CDR3 DNA is TGCGCCAGCAGCGTTGGGATAGGGCTAGCGAGCTCCTACGAGCAGTACTTC.

This clonotype showed up just a few times. The chain recombines TRBV28 with TRBJ1-2, with 7 nucleotides matching TRBD1. V lost 4 bases to trimming and J lost 2 bases; unmatched junction nucleotides: 19. The length of the CDR3 is 19 residues. The germline V gene has CDR1 MDHEN and CDR2 SYDVKM. The CDR3 region is CASSSLPTKNQQGNYGYTF. CDR3 coding DNA: TGTGCCAGCAGTTCCCTCCCGACCAAAAATCAACAGGGGAACTATGGCTACACCTTC.

With regard to this clonotype: This likely comes from a read error, as the CDR3 has no conserved phenylalanine or tryptophan at its end. The V and J genes are TRBV29-1 and TRBJ1-1; D might be TRBD1 (6 bases). Trimming removed 2 bases at V and 4 bases at J, with 17 bases between. The CDR3 loop spans 15 amino acids. The V gene's germline CDR1 is SQVTM and CDR2 ANQGSEA. CDR3: CSVELGAGQLTEAFL. The DNA for the CDR3 is TGCAGCGTTGAACTTGGGGCGGGACAACTCACTGAAGCTTTCCTT.

This clonotype has a handful of counts. V usage is TRBV6-1 and J usage is TRBJ2-1; 15 bases are shared with TRBD2. V shed 5 bases, J shed 6 bases, and the junction held 14 bases outside the gene matches. Germline CDR1 and CDR2: MNHNS and SASEGT. The CDR3 totals 19 residues. In DNA, the CDR3 is TGTGCCAGCAGTAACCACGGACTAGCGGGAGGGCGTCGTATCAATGAGCAGTTCTTC. It specifies CASSNHGLAGGRRINEQFF.

This clonotype has only a few counts. The genes are TRBV6-1 and TRBJ2-2; 14 nucleotides line up with TRBD2. Germline lookup yields CDR1 MNHNS and CDR2 SASEGT. The CDR3 spans 20 residues. V lost 7 bases to trimming and J lost 3 bases; unmatched junction nucleotides: 16. In DNA, the CDR3 is TGTGCCAGCACCCCACGAGCGGGACTAGCGGGAGTATCTGACACCGGGGAGCTGTTTTTT. Protein product: CASTPRAGLAGVSDTGELFF.

There are a few counts of this clonotype. V is TRBV7-9 and J is TRBJ1-2; D is unclear. V shed 1 base and J shed 4 bases, with 7 bases lying between them. This CDR3 is built from 13 residues. CDR1 is SEHNR, CDR2 FQNEAQ, per germline (reference sequence). The CDR3 DNA reads TGTGCCAGCAGCTTAGAGAGCGTCTATGGCTACACCTTC. Protein product: CASSLESVYGYTF.

This clonotype has a count of ten or more. The chain links TRBV11-2 to TRBJ2-7; D call uncertain. The CDR3 sequence is 11 residues long. The V and J ends lost 2 bases and 4 bases respectively, with 3 bases between them. CDR1 SGHAT and CDR2 FQNNGV come from the germline V gene. The CDR3 DNA follows: TGTGCCAGCAGCTTAATATACGAGCAGTACTTC. Amino acid sequence: CASSLIYEQYF.

The rearrangement uses TRBV6-9 and TRBJ2-2; D is perhaps TRBD1 (5 bases). Germline CDR1 and CDR2: MNHGY and SVAAGI. The CDR3 loop spans 16 amino acids. V gave up 1 base and J gave up 0 bases, with 9 bases separating them. The CDR3 here is CASSYWKGTNTGELFF. In nucleotides, the CDR3 is TGTGCCAGCAGTTATTGGAAGGGGACGAACACCGGGGAGCTGTTTTTT.

The V call is TRBV30, the J call TRBJ2-7; tentatively, D is TRBD2 (6 bases). CDR3 length: 13 residues. Trimming removed 0 bases at V and 12 bases at J, with 18 bases between. Germline V CDR1 and CDR2: GTSNPN, SVGIG (reference sequence). CDR3 region: CAWSVPGVTSPYF. In DNA form, the CDR3 reads TGTGCCTGGAGTGTACCGGGGGTAACAAGCCCGTACTTC.

This chain connects TRBV20-1 to TRBJ2-7; D is perhaps TRBD1 or TRBD2 (5 bases each). There are 15 residues in the CDR3. Trimming removed 6 bases from V and 2 bases from J, with 20 bases in between. Germline V gene lookup returns CDR1 DFQATT and CDR2 SNEGSKA (reference sequence). The CDR3 coding sequence is TGCAGTGCCGACAGCTCCACGGGGTTCACCTACGAGCAGTACTTC. This translates into CSADSSTGFTYEQYF.

This clonotype was seen a single time. The chain joins TRBV12-3 or TRBV12-4 to TRBJ2-7, with TRBD2 identical over 8 bases. V shed 2 bases, J shed 4 bases, and the junction held 19 bases outside the gene matches. This CDR3 has 19 amino acids. For the CDR3, the DNA is TGTGCCAGCAGTTTACAAACCACCCTCCCGGGAGGGACGAATTACGAGCAGTACTTC. This translates into CASSLQTTLPGGTNYEQYF.